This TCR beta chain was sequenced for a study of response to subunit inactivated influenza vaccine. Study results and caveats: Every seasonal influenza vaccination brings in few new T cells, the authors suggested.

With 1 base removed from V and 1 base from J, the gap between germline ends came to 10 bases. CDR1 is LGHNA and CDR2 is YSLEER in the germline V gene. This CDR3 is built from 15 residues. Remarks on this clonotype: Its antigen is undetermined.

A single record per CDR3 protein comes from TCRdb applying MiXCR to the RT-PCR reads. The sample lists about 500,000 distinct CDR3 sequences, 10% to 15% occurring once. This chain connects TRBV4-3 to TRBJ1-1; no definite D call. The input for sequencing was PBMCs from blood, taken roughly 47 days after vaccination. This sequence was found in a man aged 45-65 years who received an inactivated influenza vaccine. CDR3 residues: CASSQGRLPNTEAFF. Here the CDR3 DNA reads TGCGCCAGCAGCCAAGGACGGTTACCGAACACTGAAGCTTTCTTT.